This TCR beta chain was documented in a study of T cells in localized non-small cell lung cancer. Clones were read by immunoSEQ multiplex PCR, and TCRdb kept only the in-frame ones, dropping some. Of about 2,300 clones detected, less than 50% appear once; the ten largest clones hold more than 10%. Study-wide results and limits: Highest T cell clonality was seen in uninvolved adjacent lung, surpassing that measured in tumor.

Germline CDR1 MDHEN, CDR2 SYDVKM. Deletions cut 7 bases from V and 6 bases from J, with 13 bases between. The CDR3 contains 13 residues. Regarding this clone: Its antigen is as yet unknown.

The source of this sequence is a male donor at least 60 years old with stage II squamous cell lung carcinoma. The input for sequencing was lung tumor tissue, taken before any cancer treatment. The chain combines TRBV28 with TRBJ1-5, with D possibly TRBD1 on 6 matching bases. In DNA form, the CDR3 reads TGTGCCAGCAAAAGGGGAGGGGGTCAGCCCCAGCATTTT. It is translated as CASKRGGGQPQHF.